This paragraph reports one T cell receptor beta chain. The antigen is undetermined. Time point given: baseline, week 1 (first vaccination visit). Treatment here: pre-vaccination baseline after standard-of-care therapy. This sample is part of a study of a mutant IDH1 vaccine in newly diagnosed glioma. Study-level information: Before enrollment, the patients had been treated with radiotherapy alone, temozolomide alone, or both together. Most of them had received both. Study outcomes and limitations: Any relationship between pseudoprogression and changes in top peripheral T cell clonotypes seemed absent. The vaccine induced immune responses, and these occurred in approximately 94% of patients.

Germline CDR1 reads SGHAT; CDR2 reads FQNNGV. The CDR3 consists of 12 residues. V shed 0 bases and J shed 4 bases, with 3 bases lying between them. Some clones are missing from TCRdb's copy, which holds only in-frame ones; the method was immunoSEQ multiplex PCR. The sample yields more than 50,000 clones, 80% to 90% seen once. The sequence was obtained from a man aged 25 to 40 with glioma. The specimen was PBMCs, collected from a glioma patient treated with radiotherapy, temozolomide or both. The rearrangement links TRBV11-2 to TRBJ1-2; D not resolved. The CDR3 protein is CASSLDIYGYTF. The CDR3 nucleotides are TGTGCCAGCAGCTTAGACATCTATGGCTACACCTTC.